This TCR beta chain was found in a study of cytomegalovirus exposure and HLA in healthy donors. This CDR3 has 12 amino acids. V was pared by 4 bases and J by 3 bases, with 10 bases between. Germline V gives CDR1 SQVTM, CDR2 ANQGSEA. 13 Jbeta primers and 60 Vbeta primers were used for the PCR. Assay: immunoSEQ multiplex PCR; the TCRdb copy retains only in-frame clones and omits some. The sample carries around 200,000 clones, about 80% recorded once. Sample: PBMCs. The receptor was derived from a man aged 30-40 years in good health and CMV-seronegative. V gene TRBV29-1 combines with J gene TRBJ2-7; TRBD2 might be the D (6 bases). The CDR3 sequence is CSVGAGFYEQYF. Here the CDR3 DNA reads TGCAGCGTTGGAGCGGGCTTCTACGAGCAGTACTTC.